These 15 T cell receptor beta chains originate from one sample sequenced in a study of response to subunit inactivated influenza vaccine. TCRdb re-analysed the RT-PCR reads in MiXCR, keeping a single row per CDR3 protein. The data show 450,000 to 600,000 distinct CDR3 sequences, about 7.6% seen once. The specimen comprised PBMCs from blood, sampled 23 months after vaccination. These receptors were obtained from a man in his fifties or sixties who received an inactivated influenza vaccine.

The chain has TRBV10-3 and TRBJ1-6; D unresolved. The CDR3 spans 16 residues. Germline assignment: CDR1 ENHRY and CDR2 SYGVKD. V was shortened by 6 bases and J by 0 bases, with 12 bases between the two germline ends. DNA for the CDR3: TGTGCCATCAGGAGCGCAGAGCTCTCCTATAATTCACCCCTCCACTTT. Its translation: CAIRSAELSYNSPLHF.

The chain uses TRBV6-1 and TRBJ2-1, with TRBD1 matching 7 bases. The CDR3 has 14 residues. With V trimmed by 2 bases and J by 12 bases, 10 bases remained unmatched. Looked up from germline, CDR1 is MNHNS and CDR2 is SASEGT. CDR3 nucleotides: TGTGCCAGCAGTGAAAGGTATCCGACAGGGTGGCAGTTCTTC. Its protein is CASSERYPTGWQFF.

Ten or more counts support this clonotype. V is TRBV29-1 and J is TRBJ2-5, with D perhaps matching TRBD1 (6 bases). The CDR3 is 15 residues long. Trimming cost V 0 bases and J 2 bases, with 13 bases left between them. Germline V lookup: CDR1 SQVTM, CDR2 ANQGSEA. In DNA, the CDR3 is TGCAGCGTTGAAGATGGGACACGGACTCAAGAGACCCAGTACTTC. Its translation is CSVEDGTRTQETQYF.

This clonotype appeared a few times. The chain is built from TRBV18 and TRBJ1-2; D is ambiguous. Looked up from germline, CDR1 is KGHSH and CDR2 is LQKENI. This CDR3 contains 11 residues. Trimming took 5 bases from V and 14 from J, leaving 15 bases between them. CDR3 protein: CASSTGWSSTF. DNA for the CDR3: TGTGCCAGCTCAACGGGTTGGTCGTCTACCTTC.

This rearrangement joins TRBV10-3 to TRBJ2-2; D uncertain. Trimming removed 0 bases at V and 5 bases at J, with 7 bases between. The CDR3 totals 14 residues. Germline CDR1 is ENHRY and CDR2 is SYGVKD. CDR3 residues: CAISESTETGELFF. The CDR3 bases are TGTGCCATCAGTGAGTCGACTGAAACCGGGGAGCTGTTTTTT.

This clonotype was counted a few times. V gene TRBV5-6 combines with J gene TRBJ2-2, with D hard to call. This CDR3 spans 14 amino acids. Trimming left V 2 bases short and J 5 bases short, with 10 bases between. CDR1 is SGHDT and CDR2 is YYEEEE in the germline V gene. CDR3 sequence: CASSFYTRTGELFF. The CDR3 bases are TGTGCCAGCAGCTTCTATACCAGGACCGGGGAGCTGTTTTTT.

The V and J genes are TRBV20-1 and TRBJ2-1; 9 nucleotides align to TRBD1. The CDR3 runs to 11 residues. CDR1 is DFQATT, CDR2 SNEGSKA, per germline (reference sequence). The CDR3 loop is CSPGQGNEQFF. CDR3 nucleotide sequence: TGCAGCCCGGGACAGGGAAATGAGCAGTTCTTC.

This clonotype was seen many times. The chain employs TRBV9 and TRBJ2-5; weak D call: TRBD1 (6 bases). The CDR3 runs to 14 residues. CDR1 and CDR2 from the germline V gene are SGDLS and YYNGEE. Trimming shortened V by 2 bases and J by 4 bases, and 12 bases separated the two germline ends. This CDR3 is CASSVTGNRETQYF. As DNA, the CDR3 is TGTGCCAGCAGCGTTACAGGGAACCGAGAGACCCAGTACTTC.

Turning to this clonotype: A much larger clone is a single base away; this may be a read error. J is TRBJ2-5 and V is TRBV5-6; D gene ambiguous. CDR1 is SGHDT and CDR2 is YYEEEE in the germline V gene. CDR3 size: 14 residues. V was clipped by 1 base and J by 5 bases, with 12 bases between them. CDR3 DNA sequence: TGTGCCAGCAGCTTGCGTCTAAGTTCGGAGACCCAGTACTTC. Protein product: CASSLRLSSETQYF.

This clonotype was observed at least ten times. The V call is TRBV28, the J call TRBJ1-1, with TRBD1 matching 7 bases. The CDR3 contains 14 residues. After removal of 5 bases from V and 6 bases from J, the junction contained 9 bases not matched to a gene. Germline CDR1 MDHEN, CDR2 SYDVKM. CDR3: CASSPDRTFSEAFF. The CDR3 DNA is TGTGCCAGCAGTCCGGACAGGACGTTCTCTGAAGCTTTCTTT.

This clonotype was detected only a few times. This sequence joins TRBV12-3 or TRBV12-4 and TRBJ2-1; 11 nucleotides match TRBD1. Trimming removed 6 bases from V and 3 bases from J; junction bases left unmatched: 4. The CDR3 is made up of 15 amino acids. CDR3 bases: TGTGCCAGCAGAACCGGGACAGGGGGCTACAATGAGCAGTTCTTC. It encodes CASRTGTGGYNEQFF.

In its sample, this clonotype was seen many times. The chain employs TRBV12-3 or TRBV12-4 and TRBJ1-2; D not certain. The CDR3 runs to 13 residues. V lost 3 bases and J 3 bases, leaving 8 bases between the germline ends. The CDR3 DNA is TGTGCCAGCAGTTTGGAGGCAGACTATGGCTACACCTTC. The encoded protein is CASSLEADYGYTF.

This clonotype has at least ten counts. The genes are TRBV5-1 and TRBJ2-1, with 12 positions matching TRBD1. This CDR3 spans 17 amino acids. Germline lookup yields CDR1 SGHRS and CDR2 YFSETQ. V gave up 3 bases and J gave up 1 base; unmatched junction bases: 5. CDR3 coding DNA: TGCGCCAGCAGCTGGGACAGGGGGCCGACTTCCTACAATGAGCAGTTCTTC. It specifies CASSWDRGPTSYNEQFF.

This clonotype was counted ten times or more. The chain is built from TRBV4-1 and TRBJ1-2; no clear D. The CDR3 runs 16 residues. Germline CDR1 reads MGHRA; CDR2 reads YSYEKL. V lost 0 bases, J lost 4 bases, and 15 bases lay in between. In DNA form, the CDR3 reads TGCGCCAGCAGCCAAGAGCCCAGAGGTGTACTCTATGGCTACACCTTC. This sequence encodes CASSQEPRGVLYGYTF.

The chain recombines TRBV14 with TRBJ2-1; TRBD2 matches 10 bases. V was pared by 4 bases and J by 8 bases, with 14 bases of the junction left unmatched. Germline assignment: CDR1 SGHDN and CDR2 FVKESK. This CDR3 region has 17 residues. CDR3 protein: CASSRSYGGLAAYEQFF. For the CDR3, the DNA is TGTGCCAGCAGCCGCTCATATGGTGGACTAGCGGCATATGAGCAGTTCTTC.